Each of the 23 T cell receptor beta chains below was sequenced from the same sample in a study of blood T cell repertoires in COVID-19 (dated by TCRdb to 2018 to 2021). The receptor library was made with the immunoSEQ multiplex PCR assay. TCRdb provides this immuneACCESS table in a form limited to in-frame rearrangements. Some clones are lacking; in checked studies, under half of them reflect an unresolved V gene, and why the rest are absent is not known. The sample table shows about 270,000 clones, and about 87% are seen once. Together, the top ten hold 2% to 2.5% of the sample. Sample: peripheral blood. These receptors were obtained from a woman between 50 and 59 years old with acute or convalescent COVID-19.

This chain connects TRBV10-3 to TRBJ2-1, with no clear D. The CDR3 is 15 residues long. Looked up from germline, CDR1 is ENHRY and CDR2 is SYGVKD. With 4 bases removed from V and 2 bases from J, the gap between germline ends came to 12 bases. The CDR3 sequence: CAISGSGQAYNEQFF. The CDR3 nucleotides read TGTGCCATCAGTGGATCTGGGCAGGCCTACAATGAGCAGTTCTTC.

The V and J genes are TRBV19 and TRBJ1-1; D remains ambiguous. CDR3 size: 11 residues. V was pared by 4 bases and J by 9 bases, with 9 bases between. Germline CDR1 LNHDA, CDR2 SQIVND (reference sequence). The CDR3, as DNA: TGTGCCAGTAGTACCCAGGTTCAAGCTTTCTTT. Amino acid sequence: CASSTQVQAFF.

This chain joins TRBV11-3 and TRBJ2-7, with D hard to call. This CDR3 has 15 residues. CDR1 is SGHNT and CDR2 is YENEEA in the germline V gene. With 0 bases removed from V and 3 bases from J, the gap between germline ends came to 12 bases. CDR3 region: CASSLDGMSDYEQYF. The CDR3 coding sequence is TGTGCCAGCAGCTTAGATGGAATGAGCGACTACGAGCAGTACTTC.

V is TRBV7-8 and J is TRBJ1-2; 8 bases align to TRBD1. Trimming removed 1 base from V and 4 bases from J; junction bases left unmatched: 11. Germline V gene data show CDR1 as SGHVS and CDR2 as FQNEAQ. The CDR3 is 17 amino acids. The CDR3: CASSLGDRREFTYGYTF. The CDR3 DNA follows: TGTGCCAGCAGCTTAGGGGACAGGCGGGAGTTCACCTATGGCTACACCTTC. Looking up the rest from reference TRBV7-8 and TRBJ1-2 gives the full variable domain: GAGVSQSPRYKVAKRGQDVALRCDPISGHVSLFWYQQALGQGPEFLTYFQNEAQLDKSGLPSDRFFAERPEGSVSTLKIQRTQQEDSAVYLCASSLGDRREFTYGYTFGSGTRLTVV.

This clone occurred once. The chain combines TRBV2 with TRBJ2-7; TRBD2 agrees at 8 bases. Germline CDR1 is SNHLY and CDR2 is FYNNEI. This CDR3 region has 15 residues. V shed 6 bases, J shed 2 bases, and the junction held 9 bases outside the gene matches. Here the CDR3 DNA reads TGTGCCAGCAGATTACTAGCGGTCGGTCCCTACGAGCAGTACTTC. Protein product: CASRLLAVGPYEQYF.

This clone was recorded once. The chain links TRBV5-1 to TRBJ2-3; 8 bases are a match to TRBD1. J gave up 0 bases and V 0 bases, and 6 bases lay outside the gene matches. The CDR3 length is 17 residues. From germline, CDR1 is SGHRS and CDR2 YFSETQ. The chain's CDR3 is CASSLATQGASTDTQYF. CDR3 coding DNA: TGCGCCAGCAGCTTGGCCACGCAGGGGGCTAGCACAGATACGCAGTATTTT.

This sequence joins TRBV7-2 and TRBJ2-2, with D uncertain. Germline loops: CDR1 SGHTA, CDR2 FQGNSA. The CDR3 totals 15 residues. V was clipped by 1 base and J by 1 base, with 7 bases between them. CDR3 sequence: CASSLGARNTGELFF. Written as DNA, the CDR3 is TGTGCCAGCAGCTTAGGGGCAAGGAACACCGGGGAGCTGTTTTTT.

The chain uses TRBV11-2 and TRBJ2-1; 11 nucleotides line up with TRBD2. The trim removed 2 bases at V and 9 bases at J, leaving 6 bases unmatched. This CDR3 spans 15 amino acids. Germline CDR1 SGHAT, CDR2 FQNNGV. Written as DNA, the CDR3 is TGTGCCAGCAGCTTAACAACTAGCGGGAGAAGTGAGCAGTTCTTC. Protein sequence: CASSLTTSGRSEQFF.

The V and J genes are TRBV10-3 and TRBJ1-5; 10 nucleotides match TRBD1. The CDR3 length is 15 residues. V lost 5 bases to trimming and J lost 5 bases; unmatched junction nucleotides: 6. Germline-derived CDR1 and CDR2 are ENHRY and SYGVKD. CDR3 protein: CAISTRTGGDQPQHF. The CDR3 coding sequence is TGTGCCATCAGTACAAGGACAGGGGGGGATCAGCCCCAGCATTTT.

V usage is TRBV21-1 and J usage is TRBJ1-6; the D segment call TRBD1 is taken from the table without a DNA check. TRBV21-1 is a pseudogene. The CDR3 is 18 residues long. CDR3 DNA: TGTGCCAGCAGCAAAGAAGGACAGCATCTGGAAAGAGGTTCACCCCTCCACTTT. Translating gives CASSKEGQHLERGSPLHF.

The V gene is TRBV9, the J gene TRBJ2-3; D not resolved. The CDR3 sequence is 13 residues long. Per the germline V gene, CDR1 is SGDLS and CDR2 is YYNGEE. V shed 0 bases and J shed 2 bases, with 4 bases lying between them. The CDR3 spells CASSVANTDTQYF. CDR3 DNA: TGTGCCAGCAGCGTAGCCAACACAGATACGCAGTATTTT.

This chain connects TRBV27 to TRBJ2-1, with unresolved D. The CDR3 covers 15 residues. V dropped 10 bases and J dropped 3 bases, with 19 bases sitting between them. Germline V CDR1 and CDR2: MNHEY, SMNVEV (reference sequence). The chain's CDR3 is CATAFMVGLYNEQFF. CDR3 coding DNA: TGTGCCACAGCTTTCATGGTGGGCCTCTACAATGAGCAGTTCTTC.

The rearrangement uses TRBV15 and TRBJ1-2; the D gene is possibly TRBD1 (5 bases). V was shortened by 3 bases and J by 1 base, with 18 bases between the two germline ends. Germline lookup yields CDR1 LNHNV and CDR2 YYDKDF (reference sequence). The CDR3 totals 17 residues. The CDR3 here is CATSSHLQVLGNYGYTF. CDR3 coding DNA: TGTGCCACCAGCAGCCACCTACAGGTCTTGGGTAACTATGGCTACACCTTC.

J is TRBJ2-7 and V is TRBV28; D is perhaps TRBD2 (5 bases). The length of the CDR3 is 14 residues. The germline V gene encodes CDR1 MDHEN and CDR2 SYDVKM. Trimming left V 3 bases short and J 5 bases short, with 14 bases between. The CDR3 sequence is CASSLMSRGNEQYF. The CDR3 nucleotides are TGTGCCAGCAGTTTGATGTCTCGGGGAAACGAGCAGTACTTC.

This chain connects TRBV3-1 (or the pseudogene TRBV3-2) to TRBJ2-3; 7 nucleotides match TRBD1. From germline, CDR1 is LGHDT and CDR2 YNNKEL (reference sequence). The V gene end was trimmed by 4 bases and the J gene end by 2 bases; junction bases not matched to a gene: 6. CDR3 size: 15 residues. CDR3 sequence reads: CASSRWTGHTDTQYF. DNA of the CDR3: TGTGCCAGCAGCCGTTGGACAGGACACACAGATACGCAGTATTTT.

The chain is built from TRBV28 and TRBJ2-7, with unresolved D. Germline assignment: CDR1 MDHEN and CDR2 SYDVKM. The CDR3 runs 15 residues. With 6 bases removed from V and 4 bases from J, the gap between germline ends came to 19 bases. In nucleotides, the CDR3 is TGTGCCAGCAGCCCGATTAGATGGTTAAGATACGAGCAGTACTTC. Its protein product is CASSPIRWLRYEQYF.

V gene TRBV19 combines with J gene TRBJ2-7, with 12 bases identical to TRBD2. The CDR3 spans 15 residues. V shed 0 bases and J 6 bases; nucleotides not matched to a gene: 3. Germline CDR1 is LNHDA and CDR2 is SQIVND (reference sequence). CDR3 region: CASSIELAGGGEQYF. In DNA form, the CDR3 reads TGTGCCAGTAGTATAGAACTAGCGGGAGGCGGCGAGCAGTACTTC.

The chain uses TRBV6-5 and TRBJ1-2; D may be TRBD1 (6 bases). The CDR3 is 12 residues long. V was clipped by 6 bases and J by 1 base, with 6 bases between them. Germline V gene data show CDR1 as MNHEY and CDR2 as SVGAGI. CDR3 region: CASRDSNYGYTF. CDR3 DNA: TGTGCCAGCAGGGACAGTAACTATGGCTACACCTTC.

The chain uses TRBV30 and TRBJ1-2, with 7 bases identical to TRBD1. Germline-derived CDR1 and CDR2 are GTSNPN and SVGIG (reference sequence). V shed 6 bases, J shed 0 bases, and the junction held 7 bases outside the gene matches. The CDR3 covers 14 residues. The CDR3 DNA sequence: TGTGCCTGTCCAGGGACAGCCTCTAACTATGGCTACACCTTC. It codes for CACPGTASNYGYTF.

The gene calls are TRBV27 and TRBJ2-7; 9 bases align to TRBD1. With 7 bases clipped from V and 6 bases from J, the junction kept 13 bases outside the gene matches. The CDR3 extends over 15 amino acids. CDR1 is MNHEY and CDR2 is SMNVEV in the germline V gene (reference sequence). DNA for the CDR3: TGTGCCAGCACCATACAGGGGGCGGGCGGTGGCGAGCAGTACTTC. Translating it yields CASTIQGAGGGEQYF.

This sequence joins TRBV7-2 and TRBJ1-1; weak D call: TRBD1 (6 bases). The germline CDR1 and CDR2 sequences are SGHTA and FQGNSA. The CDR3 extends over 16 amino acids. V gave up 4 bases and J gave up 3 bases, with 18 bases separating them. The CDR3 DNA is TGTGCCAGCAGCTCCCCGGGACACCCATCGGACACTGAAGCTTTCTTT. Translating it yields CASSSPGHPSDTEAFF.

This clone is a singleton in its sample. J is TRBJ2-3 and V is TRBV6-8, with D possibly being TRBD1 (5 bases). V was clipped by 4 bases and J by 2 bases, with 13 bases between them. The germline V gene has CDR1 MNHGY and CDR2 SAAAGT. CDR3 length equals 15 residues. CDR3 region: CASSFPTATTDTQYF. The CDR3 DNA reads TGTGCCAGCAGTTTCCCGACAGCTACCACAGATACGCAGTATTTT.

This clone was seen just once. This chain links TRBV7-7 with TRBJ2-2; D gene unclear. The CDR3 length is 12 residues. Trimming removed 5 bases at V and 1 base at J, with 2 bases between. Per the germline V gene, CDR1 is SSHAT and CDR2 is FNYEAQ (reference sequence). This CDR3 is CASSRNTGELFF. Here the CDR3 DNA reads TGTGCCAGCAGCCGGAACACCGGGGAGCTGTTTTTT.